Here is one TCR beta chain with its context. Its matching antigen is unknown. One end of the junction is discordant with germline, which a read error may explain. The data are from a study of Ad26.COV2.S vaccination and SARS-CoV-2 variants. About the research overall: The trial was COV1001 and the donor's arm was Ad26.COV2.S.

The germline V gene encodes CDR1 MNHEY and CDR2 SVGAGI. The CDR3 has 15 residues. Indicated treatment: over 15 received Ad26.COV2.S at low or high dose, single or two shots; a few received placebo; per-sample allocation not given. Specimens were obtained on day 63 following the first vaccine or placebo injection. Sequencing was performed with immunoSEQ multiplex PCR; in TCRdb, only in-frame clones are kept and a portion is missing. This sample yields roughly 350,000 clones, of which around 87% are seen a single time; around 3.7% belongs to the top ten. General observations from the study: Recipients of vaccine and of placebo showed similar breadth of their non-spike TCR repertoires. The breadth of spike-specific CD8+ and CD4+ T cell responses after vaccination was reportedly substantial.

The gene calls are TRBV6-5 and TRBJ1-2, with D unresolved. The input for sequencing was peripheral blood, taken in a trial of Ad26.COV2.S vaccine versus placebo. This receptor was identified in a person aged 18 to 59 who received the Ad26.COV2.S COVID-19 vaccine or a placebo. CDR3 DNA sequence: TGTGCCAGCAGTTATGGGAACACACCTAACTATGACTACACCTTC. It is translated as CASSYGNTPNYDYTF.